These T cell receptor beta chains were read from a single sample in a study of T cell changes during pregnancy in multiple sclerosis. Sequencing was performed with immunoSEQ multiplex PCR; in TCRdb, only in-frame clones are kept and a portion is missing. This table has about 110,000 clones, 85% to 95% appearing once. Sample: peripheral blood, taken after pregnancy. Source of these receptors: a female donor with multiple sclerosis, enrolled in a pregnancy study. The CDR3 runs from the conserved cysteine through the conserved F or W. D genes are given only for firm matches.

. | TRBJ1-2 | TRBV2 | CASSLVTGYGYTF | TGTGCCAGCAGCCTCGTGACGGGCTATGGCTACACCTTC
. | TRBJ2-5 | TRBV6-1 | CASSETLGRQETQYF | TGTGCCAGCAGTGAGACACTAGGTAGACAAGAGACCCAGTACTTC
. | TRBJ1-5 | TRBV6-6 | CASSYSFRVSNQPQHF | TGTGCCAGCAGTTACTCATTCCGGGTGAGCAATCAGCCCCAGCATTTT
. | TRBJ1-1 | TRBV5-1 | CASSPRGGDQAFF | TGCGCCAGCAGCCCCCGGGGAGGAGATCAAGCTTTCTTT
. | TRBJ1-1 | TRBV6-5 | CASSFTGSNTEAFF | TGTGCCAGCAGCTTCACAGGTTCGAACACTGAAGCTTTCTTT
. | TRBJ2-2 | TRBV5-1 | CASSLTTAGPTGELFF | TGCGCCAGCAGCTTGACAACGGCAGGGCCCACCGGGGAGCTGTTTTTT
TRBD1 | TRBJ1-1 | TRBV10-3 | CAFWDSQNTEAFF | TGTGCCTTCTGGGACAGTCAGAACACTGAAGCTTTCTTT
TRBD1 | TRBJ1-1 | TRBV19 | CASTPEGDRRNTEAFF | TGTGCCAGTACCCCAGAGGGGGACAGGCGGAACACTGAAGCTTTCTTT
. | TRBJ1-2 | TRBV5-6 | CASSLTTEVGYTF | TGTGCCAGCAGCCTAACCACGGAGGTTGGCTACACCTTC
TRBD1 | TRBJ1-5 | TRBV25-1 | CASSRLQGIQHF | TGTGCCAGCAGTCGATTACAGGGGATCCAGCATTTT
TRBD2 | TRBJ2-5 | TRBV2 | CASSGAGGLAGQETQYF | TGTGCCAGCAGTGGCGCCGGGGGACTAGCGGGGCAAGAGACCCAGTACTTC
TRBD2 | TRBJ2-7 | TRBV7-2 | CASSPSPGGEQYF | TGTGCCAGCAGCCCCAGTCCGGGGGGCGAGCAGTACTTC
TRBD2 | TRBJ2-2 | TRBV2 | CASSDGGRGNTGELFF | TGTGCCAGCAGTGACGGGGGGAGGGGGAACACCGGGGAGCTGTTTTTT
. | TRBJ1-3 | TRBV5-8 | CASSLPRVRGGGNTIYF | TGTGCCAGCAGCTTGCCCAGAGTCAGGGGCGGGGGAAACACCATATATTTT
TRBD1 | TRBJ2-7 | TRBV29-1 | CSVTGTGRYEQYF | TGCAGCGTTACCGGGACAGGGAGATACGAGCAGTACTTC